The 26 T cell receptor beta chains below were found in one sample sequenced in a study of blood T cell repertoires in COVID-19. Assay: immunoSEQ multiplex PCR; the TCRdb copy retains only in-frame clones and omits some. The sample contains approximately 300,000 clones, nearly 90% of which appear only once. Sequencing used PBMCs or T cells enriched from blood (not recorded which). These receptors came from a woman aged 25 to 39 who had recovered from COVID-19.

The V gene is TRBV7-9, the J gene TRBJ1-6; D is possibly TRBD1 (6 bases). This CDR3 is built from 16 residues. Germline V gene data show CDR1 as SEHNR and CDR2 as FQNEAQ (reference sequence). Trimming left V 5 bases short and J 7 bases short, with 18 bases between. This CDR3 is CASSPPTGPLNSPLHF. The CDR3 DNA reads TGTGCCAGCAGCCCACCGACAGGCCCACTGAATTCACCCCTCCACTTT.

V usage is TRBV18 and J usage is TRBJ2-7; 7 nucleotides line up with TRBD2. V gave up 1 base and J gave up 2 bases; unmatched junction bases: 5. The CDR3 spans 15 residues. Germline-derived CDR1 and CDR2 are KGHSH and LQKENI. Here the CDR3 DNA reads TGTGCCAGCTCACCACAGACTAGCTTTCCCTACGAGCAGTACTTC. Amino acids: CASSPQTSFPYEQYF.

The chain uses TRBV7-9 and TRBJ1-5; 12 bases line up with TRBD1. Germline V CDR1 and CDR2: SEHNR, FQNEAQ (reference sequence). With 1 base clipped from V and 5 bases from J, the junction kept 6 bases outside the gene matches. The CDR3 runs 17 residues. The DNA of the CDR3 is TGTGCCAGCAGCTTAGGCTCCGGGACAGGGGGCTATCAGCCCCAGCATTTT. Translation: CASSLGSGTGGYQPQHF.

The chain is built from TRBV19 and TRBJ1-1; TRBD1 matches 9 bases. V dropped 5 bases and J dropped 5; count of bases not matched to a gene: 15. Germline CDR1 is LNHDA and CDR2 is SQIVND (reference sequence). CDR3 size: 17 residues. CDR3 sequence reads: CASSSGQGDVGWTEAFF. The CDR3 nucleotides are TGTGCCAGTAGTTCGGGACAGGGTGACGTGGGGTGGACTGAAGCTTTCTTT.

This clone was seen more than once but under ten times. The CDR3 loop is CASSISENTEAFF. CDR3 in DNA: TGTGCCAGTAGTATATCAGAGAACACTGAAGCTTTCTTT. The V and J genes are TRBV19 and TRBJ1-1, with D uncertain. Trimming cost V 2 bases and J 1 base, with 5 bases left between them. From germline, CDR1 is LNHDA and CDR2 SQIVND (reference sequence). CDR3 length: 13 amino acids.

This chain links TRBV5-6 with TRBJ1-5; D remains unclear. The V gene's germline CDR1 is SGHDT and CDR2 YYEEEE. CDR3 size: 15 residues. V lost 2 bases to trimming and J lost 5 bases, with 14 bases between them. DNA for the CDR3: TGTGCCAGCAGCTTTTTACTTTCGCCCGATCAGCCCCAGCATTTT. Translated: CASSFLLSPDQPQHF.

The rearrangement joins TRBV5-5 to TRBJ2-5; a possible D gene is TRBD2 (5 bases). Trimming took 4 bases from V and 5 from J, leaving 15 bases between them. This CDR3 spans 14 amino acids. The germline V gene has CDR1 SGHKS and CDR2 YYEKEE (reference sequence). The CDR3 protein is CASSAGVPSETQYF. In DNA form, the CDR3 reads TGTGCCAGCAGCGCCGGGGTCCCCAGCGAGACCCAGTACTTC.

This clone turned up a few times. The CDR3 here is CASSLDSGRVNNEQFF. The DNA for the CDR3 is TGCGCCAGCAGCTTGGACAGCGGGAGGGTTAACAATGAGCAGTTCTTC. The rearrangement uses TRBV5-1 and TRBJ2-1; 10 nucleotides match TRBD2. Per germline, CDR1 SGHRS and CDR2 YFSETQ. The trim removed 0 bases at V and 5 bases at J, leaving 5 bases unmatched. The CDR3 runs to 16 residues.

The chain couples TRBV7-9 to TRBJ1-5, with a tentative D call TRBD1 (5 bases). Germline CDR1 and CDR2: SEHNR and FQNEAQ (reference sequence). The CDR3 length is 13 residues. Trimming stripped 3 bases from V and 3 bases from J, with 6 bases between. Here the CDR3 reads CASSLGLNQPQHF. The DNA of the CDR3 is TGTGCCAGCAGCTTGGGACTCAATCAGCCCCAGCATTTT.

The chain joins TRBV4-2 to TRBJ2-5, with D possibly being TRBD2 (5 bases). The CDR3 extends over 15 amino acids. The germline V gene encodes CDR1 LGHNA and CDR2 YNFKEQ. V was clipped by 1 base and J by 1 base, with 10 bases between them. CDR3 in amino acids: CASSQGGAPQETQYF. DNA of the CDR3: TGTGCCAGCAGCCAAGGGGGAGCGCCCCAAGAGACCCAGTACTTC.

The chain combines TRBV7-2 with TRBJ2-7, with 10 bases matching TRBD2. Trimming at V came to 2 bases and at J to 6 bases, leaving 1 base not matched to a gene. This CDR3 has 13 residues. Germline-derived CDR1 and CDR2 are SGHTA and FQGNSA. The CDR3 bases are TGTGCCAGCAGCTTACTAGCGGGAGTCGAGCAGTACTTC. Protein product: CASSLLAGVEQYF.

The rearrangement uses TRBV5-1 and TRBJ2-7; possible D gene TRBD2, 5 bases. V was shortened by 4 bases and J by 3 bases, with 17 bases between the two germline ends. The CDR3 has 15 amino acids. From germline, CDR1 is SGHRS and CDR2 YFSETQ. CDR3 residues: CASSPTSDFNYEQYF. The DNA for the CDR3 is TGCGCCAGCAGCCCTACCTCGGACTTCAACTACGAGCAGTACTTC. The full variable domain, rest sourced from reference TRBV5-1 and TRBJ2-7, is KAGVTQTPRYLIKTRGQQVTLSCSPISGHRSVSWYQQTPGQGLQFLFEYFSETQRNKGNFPGRFSGRQFSNSRSEMNVSTLELGDSALYLCASSPTSDFNYEQYFGPGTRLTVT.

The chain recombines TRBV18 with TRBJ1-3, with D perhaps TRBD1 (6 bases). Germline lookup yields CDR1 KGHSH and CDR2 LQKENI. The CDR3 sequence is 18 residues long. Trimming took 0 bases from V and 0 from J, leaving 15 bases between them. The CDR3 sequence: CASSPPRLDRLSGNTIYF. CDR3 DNA: TGTGCCAGCTCACCACCCAGGTTGGACAGACTCTCTGGAAACACCATATATTTT.

This sequence joins TRBV20-1 and TRBJ2-7, with 7 bases aligning to TRBD1. The ends lost 4 bases at V and 5 bases at J; junction bases unmatched: 11. Germline V gene sequence: CDR1 DFQATT, CDR2 SNEGSKA (reference sequence). This CDR3 region has 14 residues. The CDR3 here is CSATETGVLDEQYF. The CDR3 nucleotides read TGCAGTGCTACTGAAACAGGGGTTCTGGACGAGCAGTACTTC.

This clone occurred a few times. The genes are TRBV20-1 and TRBJ1-6, with 10 bases matching TRBD1. Germline V gene data show CDR1 as DFQATT and CDR2 as SNEGSKA (reference sequence). Losses at the gene ends were 3 bases for V and 9 bases for J; bases not matched to a gene: 2. The CDR3 spans 13 residues. This chain's CDR3 is CSASGTGVSPLHF. In DNA form, the CDR3 reads TGCAGTGCTAGTGGGACAGGGGTTTCACCCCTCCACTTT.

This rearrangement joins TRBV5-1 to TRBJ2-7, with a weak D call TRBD1 (6 bases). This CDR3 has 17 amino acids. Trimming cost V 0 bases and J 0 bases, with 16 bases left between them. The germline CDR1 and CDR2 sequences are SGHRS and YFSETQ. The DNA of the CDR3 is TGCGCCAGCAGCTTGGCCCGAACGGGGACAATCTCCTACGAGCAGTACTTC. This codes for CASSLARTGTISYEQYF. The full variable domain, with the rest looked up from reference TRBV5-1 and TRBJ2-7, is KAGVTQTPRYLIKTRGQQVTLSCSPISGHRSVSWYQQTPGQGLQFLFEYFSETQRNKGNFPGRFSGRQFSNSRSEMNVSTLELGDSALYLCASSLARTGTISYEQYFGPGTRLTVT.

The chain links TRBV7-9 to TRBJ1-4, with D possibly being TRBD1 (6 bases). CDR3 length: 13 amino acids. Trimming left V 5 bases short and J 4 bases short, with 8 bases between. The V gene's germline CDR1 is SEHNR and CDR2 FQNEAQ (reference sequence). The CDR3 bases are TGTGCCAGCAGCACAGGGTATAATGAAAAACTGTTTTTT. Translating gives CASSTGYNEKLFF. Full variable domain (rest looked up from reference TRBV7-9 and TRBJ1-4): DTGVSQNPRHKITKRGQNVTFRCDPISEHNRLYWYRQTLGQGPEFLTYFQNEAQLEKSRLLSDRFSAERPKGSFSTLEIQRTEQGDSAMYLCASSTGYNEKLFFGSGTQLSVL.

This chain connects TRBV11-1 to TRBJ1-1, with a weak D call TRBD1 (6 bases). The CDR3 covers 15 residues. Germline V lookup: CDR1 SGHAT, CDR2 FQDESV (reference sequence). The ends were cut back, 1 base at V and 2 bases at J, with 11 bases in the middle. Here the CDR3 DNA reads TGTGCCAGCAGCTTAGTTGGGGGCCCAAACACTGAAGCTTTCTTT. It encodes CASSLVGGPNTEAFF.

This rearrangement joins TRBV20-1 to TRBJ2-5, with 8 bases that match TRBD2. Trimming cost V 3 bases and J 5 bases; bases outside gene matches: 8. Germline assignment: CDR1 DFQATT and CDR2 SNEGSKA (reference sequence). The CDR3 is 14 amino acids. Here the CDR3 reads CSASSGGGRETQYF. The CDR3 DNA is TGCAGTGCTAGTTCCGGCGGCGGGAGGGAGACCCAGTACTTC.

This clone occurred a few times. The rearrangement links TRBV6-6 to TRBJ1-6; no reliable D call. V was cut by 4 bases and J by 6 bases, with 7 bases left in between. CDR1 is MNHNY, CDR2 SVGAGI, per germline (reference sequence). CDR3 length: 13 residues. The CDR3 reads CASSFNFNSPLHF. Written as DNA, the CDR3 is TGTGCCAGCAGTTTCAATTTTAATTCACCCCTCCACTTT.

This sequence joins TRBV6-5 and TRBJ2-7; D may be TRBD1 (6 bases). Trimming removed 5 bases at V and 0 bases at J, with 14 bases between. Germline CDR1 MNHEY, CDR2 SVGAGI. This CDR3 is 15 amino acids long. The chain's CDR3 is CASSTNQGSSYEQYF. The CDR3, as DNA: TGTGCCAGCAGTACGAACCAGGGGAGCTCCTACGAGCAGTACTTC.

The chain links TRBV24-1 to TRBJ2-1; tentatively, D is TRBD2 (7 bases). V lost 4 bases, J lost 5 bases, and 17 bases lay in between. The CDR3 length is 16 residues. Germline assignment: CDR1 KGHDR and CDR2 SFDVKD. For the CDR3, the DNA is TGTGCCACCAGTGACCCTACAAGGCGGGGGCACAATGAGCAGTTCTTC. This translates into CATSDPTRRGHNEQFF.

In this sample, this clone turned up a few times. The chain uses TRBV7-8 and TRBJ2-1; 8 bases are shared with TRBD2. This CDR3 region has 16 residues. Per the germline V gene, CDR1 is SGHVS and CDR2 is FQNEAQ. V was pared by 3 bases and J by 1 base, with 5 bases of the junction left unmatched. CDR3 amino acids: CASSFSREGSYNEQFF. The CDR3 DNA sequence: TGTGCCAGCAGCTTTTCCCGGGAGGGTTCCTACAATGAGCAGTTCTTC.

The rearrangement joins TRBV6-5 to TRBJ1-3, with D possibly TRBD1 on 5 matching bases. The CDR3 runs 14 residues. Trimming removed 6 bases from V and 1 base from J, with 10 bases in between. Looked up from germline, CDR1 is MNHEY and CDR2 is SVGAGI. CDR3: CASSIGVSGNTIYF. The CDR3 nucleotides read TGTGCCAGCAGCATAGGGGTATCTGGAAACACCATATATTTT.

Here the CDR3 reads CASSDQPDSGTDTQYF. CDR3 nucleotides: TGTGCCAGCAGTGATCAGCCAGACTCGGGCACAGATACGCAGTATTTT. The chain has TRBV6-1 and TRBJ2-3; no clear D. The CDR3 has 16 amino acids. Germline lookup yields CDR1 MNHNS and CDR2 SASEGT. V shed 3 bases and J shed 1 base, with 14 bases lying between them.

This chain connects TRBV3-1 (or the pseudogene TRBV3-2) to TRBJ2-2; weak D call: TRBD1 (6 bases). Germline loops: CDR1 LGHDT, CDR2 YNNKEL (reference sequence). The CDR3 has 14 amino acids. Between the trimmed V and J ends, which lost 4 bases and 3 bases, there was a span of 9 bases. This CDR3 reads CASSPAGDTGELFF. The CDR3 DNA reads as TGTGCCAGCAGCCCCGCAGGGGACACCGGGGAGCTGTTTTTT.